Listed here is a single TCR beta chain. Its antigen is undetermined. The source of the sample is a study of T cells in Graves' hyperthyroidism and ophthalmopathy. Amplification of TCR beta CDR3 regions used RNA as the template. The study used the HTBI primer set for a first-round RT-PCR of the TCR CDR3. Each CDR3 protein gets one entry after TCRdb re-called the multiplex PCR reads with MiXCR. The sample yields approximately 210,000 distinct CDR3 sequences, under 20% seen once. Those patients with uncontrolled infection, other autoimmune disease, pregnancy or lactation were excluded. General study points: Most clonotypes expanded in thyroid above 0.001 were likewise present in blood.

The sequence derives from a man aged 50 or older with Graves' hyperthyroidism. Sequenced input: blood.

In DNA form, the CDR3 reads TGTGCCAGTAGTAGGGACATGGCTGGGGCCAACGTCCTGACTTTC. Its translation: CASSRDMAGANVLTF. The V and J genes are TRBV19 and TRBJ2-6, with D tentatively TRBD1 (6 bases). The length of the CDR3 is 15 residues. V lost 4 bases and J lost 2, with 9 bases in between. The germline gives CDR1 LNHDA, CDR2 SQIVND (reference sequence).